This TCR beta chain was found in a study of CXCR3-negative and CXCR3-positive naive CD8 T cells. Broader study findings: CXCR3-positive naive cells carried more hydrophobic TRB CDR3s than CXCR3-negative ones.

For this clonotype: Its antigen is not identified.

All TRB cDNA libraries came from 5' RACE performed with UMI labels. From its re-call of the 5' RACE reads, TCRdb lists each CDR3 protein once, without DNA. The sample features 85,000 to 120,000 distinct CDR3 sequences, with more than 0.3% in its top ten. This CDR3 contains 14 residues. Per the germline V gene, CDR1 is SQVTM and CDR2 is ANQGSEA. This sequence originates from a human donor in good health. Some clones in this sample may be carry-over from other donors' samples. The sample was naive CXCR3+ CD8+ T cells from blood. This sample's subset: CD45RO-CCR7+CD27+CD95- naive CD8+ T cells expressing CXCR3 (TNR3+). This rearrangement joins TRBV29-1 to TRBJ2-1; no DNA is available, so the TRBD2 call from TCRdb remains unchecked. CDR3 sequence: CSVTGTSGNLQQFF.